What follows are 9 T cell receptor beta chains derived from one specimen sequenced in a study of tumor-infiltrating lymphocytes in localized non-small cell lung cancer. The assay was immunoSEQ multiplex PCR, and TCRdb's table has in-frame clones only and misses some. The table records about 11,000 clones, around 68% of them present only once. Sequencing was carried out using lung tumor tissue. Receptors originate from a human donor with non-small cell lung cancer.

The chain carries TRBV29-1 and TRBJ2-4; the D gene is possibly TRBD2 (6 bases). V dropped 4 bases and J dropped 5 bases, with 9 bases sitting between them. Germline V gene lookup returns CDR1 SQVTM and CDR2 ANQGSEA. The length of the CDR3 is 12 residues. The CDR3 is CSVVAAQNIQYF. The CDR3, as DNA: TGCAGCGTTGTAGCGGCCCAAAACATTCAGTACTTC.

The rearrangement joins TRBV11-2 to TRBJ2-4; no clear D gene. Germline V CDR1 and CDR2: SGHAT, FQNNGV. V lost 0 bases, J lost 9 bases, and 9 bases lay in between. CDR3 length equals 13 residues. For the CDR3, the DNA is TGTGCCAGCAGCTTAGATAGGGAAGGCATTCAGTACTTC. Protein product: CASSLDREGIQYF.

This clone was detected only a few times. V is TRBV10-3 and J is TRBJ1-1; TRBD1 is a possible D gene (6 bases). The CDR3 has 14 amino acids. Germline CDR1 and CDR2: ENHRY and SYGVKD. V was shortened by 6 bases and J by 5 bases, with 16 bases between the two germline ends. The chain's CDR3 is CAISLRGPGTEAFF. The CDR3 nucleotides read TGTGCCATCAGCCTCAGGGGTCCGGGAACTGAAGCTTTCTTT.

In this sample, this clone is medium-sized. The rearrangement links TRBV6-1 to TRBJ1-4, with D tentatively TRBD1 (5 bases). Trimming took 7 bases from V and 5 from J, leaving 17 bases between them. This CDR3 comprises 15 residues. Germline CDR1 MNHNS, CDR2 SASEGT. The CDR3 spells CASTRKGSQNEKLFF. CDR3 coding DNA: TGTGCCAGCACCCGAAAGGGGTCACAGAATGAAAAACTGTTTTTT.

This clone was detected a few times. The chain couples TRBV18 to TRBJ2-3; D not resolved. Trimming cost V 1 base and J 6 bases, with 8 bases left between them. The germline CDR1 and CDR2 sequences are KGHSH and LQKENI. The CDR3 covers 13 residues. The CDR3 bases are TGTGCCAGCTCACCACGAACCCTGGATACGCAGTATTTT. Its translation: CASSPRTLDTQYF.

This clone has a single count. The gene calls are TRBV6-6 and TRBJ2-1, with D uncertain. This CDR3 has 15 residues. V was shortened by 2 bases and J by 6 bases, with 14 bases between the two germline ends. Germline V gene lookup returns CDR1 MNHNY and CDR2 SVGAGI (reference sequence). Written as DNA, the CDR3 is TGTGCCAGCAGTTACCTGGGGTCCCCCTCCAATGAGCAGTTCTTC. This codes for CASSYLGSPSNEQFF.

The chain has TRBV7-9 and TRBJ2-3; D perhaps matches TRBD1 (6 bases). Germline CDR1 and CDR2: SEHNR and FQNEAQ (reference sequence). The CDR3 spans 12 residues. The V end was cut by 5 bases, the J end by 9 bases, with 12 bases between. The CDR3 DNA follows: TGTGCCAGCAGCGTAGGACAGTCGACGCAGTATTTT. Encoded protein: CASSVGQSTQYF.

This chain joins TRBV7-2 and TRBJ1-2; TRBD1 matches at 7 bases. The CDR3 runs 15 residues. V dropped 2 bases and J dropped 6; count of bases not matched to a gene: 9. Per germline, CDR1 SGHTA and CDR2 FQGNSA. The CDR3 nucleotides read TGTGCCAGCAGCTTACCTTTCCGACAGGGTAATGGCTACACCTTC. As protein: CASSLPFRQGNGYTF.

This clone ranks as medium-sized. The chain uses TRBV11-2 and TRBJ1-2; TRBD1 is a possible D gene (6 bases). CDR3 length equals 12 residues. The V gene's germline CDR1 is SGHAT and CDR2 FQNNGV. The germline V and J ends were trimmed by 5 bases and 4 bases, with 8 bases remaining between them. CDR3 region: CASSTGIYGYTF. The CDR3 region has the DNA TGTGCCAGCAGCACAGGGATCTATGGCTACACCTTC.